The rows below give T cell receptor beta chains drawn from one sample of a study of T cell responses to AZD1222 COVID-19 vaccine. The protocol was immunoSEQ multiplex PCR, while the TCRdb copy is restricted to in-frame clones and leaves out a portion. The sample consists of 100,000 to 130,000 clones, 90% to 95% of them appearing once. The specimen was peripheral blood, collected on day 0 of AZD1222 vaccination. These receptor sequences come from an adult in good health. Both conserved end residues are trimmed from each CDR3. Fields, in order: V gene, D gene, CDR3 protein. The D gene is left open where the match is weak.

V: TRBV6-1; D: NA; CDR3: ASSEAQGPSIFGYT
V: TRBV7-7; D: NA; CDR3: ASSTDSYNEQF
V: TRBV25-1; D: TRBD1; CDR3: ASSGTGTSTDTQY
V: TRBV7-2; D: NA; CDR3: ASSARSQGSSYNEQF
V: TRBV5-1; D: TRBD1; CDR3: ASSLAGTGADSGGYT
V: TRBV4-3; D: NA; CDR3: ASSQDLGGNTEAF
V: TRBV10-3; D: NA; CDR3: AIRPGGLVPNTEAF
V: TRBV14; D: TRBD2; CDR3: ASRRSLAGQQETQY
V: TRBV6-2/TRBV6-3; D: TRBD1; CDR3: ASSTTPDRSTGELF
V: TRBV19; D: NA; CDR3: ASSGHFYNEQF
V: TRBV25-1; D: NA; CDR3: ASLAGAETHYGYT
V: TRBV27; D: NA; CDR3: ASSWTRTIRDNEQF
V: TRBV9; D: NA; CDR3: ASSVGPEIDEQF
V: TRBV14; D: NA; CDR3: ASSPERETQY
V: TRBV15; D: NA; CDR3: ATSRAMTDFNGYT
V: TRBV19; D: TRBD1; CDR3: ASSVGDRAYNEQF
V: TRBV3-1/TRBV3-2; D: NA; CDR3: ASSRGTSLWTNEKLF
V: TRBV20-1; D: NA; CDR3: SASSGGWTYGYT
V: TRBV6-2/TRBV6-3; D: NA; CDR3: ASSYRYEQY
V: TRBV7-2; D: NA; CDR3: ASSLLGASYEQY
V: TRBV18; D: NA; CDR3: ASSPLGANTEAF
V: TRBV9; D: TRBD1; CDR3: ASSVRDRGGSPLH
V: TRBV4-1; D: TRBD1; CDR3: ASSRGTGESGNTIY
V: TRBV19; D: NA; CDR3: ASSLGGHSYNSPLH
V: TRBV3-1/TRBV3-2; D: NA; CDR3: ASSQVPGHSGNTIY
V: TRBV5-1; D: NA; CDR3: ASSLGQNSNQPQH
V: TRBV7-9; D: TRBD1; CDR3: ASSLEDRGSSGNTIY
V: TRBV19; D: NA; CDR3: ASSISPGVYEQY
V: TRBV4-2; D: NA; CDR3: ASSLNTDTGELF
V: TRBV10-3; D: NA; CDR3: AISESGRDEQY
V: TRBV6-2/TRBV6-3; D: TRBD2; CDR3: ASSRGGLSYEQY